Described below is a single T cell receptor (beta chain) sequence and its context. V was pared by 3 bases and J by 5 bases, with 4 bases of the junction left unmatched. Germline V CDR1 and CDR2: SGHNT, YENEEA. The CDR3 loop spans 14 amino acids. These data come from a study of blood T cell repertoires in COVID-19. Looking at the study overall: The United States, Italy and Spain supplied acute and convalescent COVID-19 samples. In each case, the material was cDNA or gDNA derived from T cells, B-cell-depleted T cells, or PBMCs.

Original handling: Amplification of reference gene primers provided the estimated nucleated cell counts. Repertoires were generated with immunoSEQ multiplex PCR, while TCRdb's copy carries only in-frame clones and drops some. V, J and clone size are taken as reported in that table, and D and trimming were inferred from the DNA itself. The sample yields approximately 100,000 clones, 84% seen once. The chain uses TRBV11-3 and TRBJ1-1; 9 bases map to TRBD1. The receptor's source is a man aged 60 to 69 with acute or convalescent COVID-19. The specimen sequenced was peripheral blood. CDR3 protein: CASSFGQGRTEAFF. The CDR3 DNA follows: TGTGCCAGCAGCTTCGGACAGGGGCGGACTGAAGCTTTCTTT.